These 25 T cell receptor beta chains originate from one sample sequenced in a study of blood T cell repertoires in COVID-19 (dated by TCRdb to the early 2020s). Libraries were prepared through the immunoSEQ multiplex PCR assay. TCRdb obtained this table from immuneACCESS and retained in-frame rearrangements with V and J assigned. These tables miss some clones; where compared with another copy, unresolved V genes account for less than half of the shortfall, and the remainder is unexplained. This sample lists around 170,000 clones; approximately 80% were detected once. Jointly, the top ten make up around 12% of the sample. Sequencing input: PBMCs or T cells enriched from blood (not recorded which). The source is a man aged 50 to 60 who had recovered from COVID-19.

The chain combines TRBV30 with TRBJ2-3; D call uncertain. In germline, CDR1 is GTSNPN, CDR2 SVGIG (reference sequence). Trimming removed 4 bases at V and 3 bases at J, with 14 bases between. The CDR3 has 14 residues. The CDR3 nucleotides read TGTGCCTGGATTGACTTCGGTTCAACAGATACGCAGTATTTT. Amino acid sequence: CAWIDFGSTDTQYF.

The rearrangement joins TRBV3-1 (or the pseudogene TRBV3-2) to TRBJ2-3; 8 bases align to TRBD2. Germline V gives CDR1 LGHDT, CDR2 YNNKEL (reference sequence). J was trimmed by 0 bases and V by 4 bases; bases with no gene match: 3. The CDR3 is 15 residues long. CDR3 DNA: TGTGCCAGCAGCCTAGGACTAGCTAGCACAGATACGCAGTATTTT. Its protein product is CASSLGLASTDTQYF.

The J gene is TRBJ2-1, the V gene TRBV5-1; TRBD1 might be the D (6 bases). V was clipped by 2 bases and J by 2 bases, with 14 bases between them. Germline CDR1 and CDR2: SGHRS and YFSETQ. The CDR3 contains 16 residues. This chain's CDR3 is CASSLGDTVTYNEQFF. CDR3 nucleotide sequence: TGCGCCAGCAGCTTAGGGGACACCGTGACCTACAATGAGCAGTTCTTC.

The chain recombines TRBV2 with TRBJ2-3; no clear D. This CDR3 has 12 residues. Germline V lookup: CDR1 SNHLY, CDR2 FYNNEI. V lost 2 bases and J 7 bases, leaving 7 bases between the germline ends. CDR3 sequence reads: CASSELENTQYF. CDR3 nucleotide sequence: TGTGCCAGCAGTGAACTAGAGAATACGCAGTATTTT.

The rearrangement joins TRBV27 to TRBJ1-4, with 7 bases identical to TRBD1. In germline, CDR1 is MNHEY, CDR2 SMNVEV (reference sequence). The V segment lost 5 bases and the J segment 7 bases; nucleotides outside the gene matches: 10. CDR3 length: 15 amino acids. CDR3 in DNA: TGTGCCAGCAGTGGCAGGGGGTCGAATGGTGAAAAACTGTTTTTT. As protein: CASSGRGSNGEKLFF.

The chain recombines TRBV6-2 or TRBV6-3 with TRBJ2-7; 8 bases match TRBD2. Trimming removed 0 bases from V and 3 bases from J; junction bases left unmatched: 4. The germline gives CDR1 MNHEY, CDR2 SVGEGT. The CDR3 totals 15 residues. The CDR3 DNA follows: TGTGCCAGCAGTTACTCCCCCGGGACTAGCTACGAGCAGTACTTC. It translates to CASSYSPGTSYEQYF.

This clone appeared a few times. The chain has TRBV5-1 and TRBJ1-3; TRBD1 might be the D (5 bases). CDR1 and CDR2 from the germline V gene are SGHRS and YFSETQ. The length of the CDR3 is 15 residues. The V end lost 3 bases, the J end lost 0 bases, and 10 bases lay between the germline ends. DNA of the CDR3: TGCGCCAGCAGCTCGGGGGGTGACTCTGGAAACACCATATATTTT. Amino acid sequence: CASSSGGDSGNTIYF.

This rearrangement joins TRBV5-1 to TRBJ2-7; D may be TRBD1 (5 bases). Trimming pared 1 base from V and 3 bases from J, leaving 20 bases between. Germline V gives CDR1 SGHRS, CDR2 YFSETQ. CDR3 length equals 17 residues. The CDR3 DNA sequence: TGCGCCAGCAGCTTGTTTAGGGGCGCGAAGGGCTACTACGAGCAGTACTTC. Amino acid sequence: CASSLFRGAKGYYEQYF.

This clone occurred a few times. The gene calls are TRBV6-5 and TRBJ1-3; no firm D call. Germline lookup yields CDR1 MNHEY and CDR2 SVGAGI. The V and J ends lost 0 bases and 7 bases respectively, with 13 bases between them. The CDR3 contains 15 residues. This chain's CDR3 is CASSYSQQPWNTIYF. CDR3 DNA sequence: TGTGCCAGCAGTTACTCGCAACAGCCTTGGAACACCATATATTTT.

This chain joins TRBV18 and TRBJ1-3; 7 bases fit TRBD1. The CDR3 consists of 21 residues. Germline loops: CDR1 KGHSH, CDR2 LQKENI. V lost 4 bases, J lost 0 bases, and 21 bases stayed unmatched. The CDR3 is CASSQIPGQRRASFSGNTIYF. CDR3 in DNA: TGTGCCAGCTCACAAATCCCGGGACAGCGGAGGGCCTCTTTCTCTGGAAACACCATATATTTT.

The V call is TRBV5-1, the J call TRBJ1-2, with D possibly matching TRBD1 (6 bases). CDR3 size: 13 residues. Trimming took off 9 bases at V and 4 bases at J, with 16 bases between the two ends. Germline lookup yields CDR1 SGHRS and CDR2 YFSETQ. The CDR3: CATRGDIGYGYTF. CDR3 bases: TGCGCCACCCGGGGGGACATCGGCTATGGCTACACCTTC.

The chain joins TRBV5-1 to TRBJ2-2, with D hard to call. Germline-derived CDR1 and CDR2 are SGHRS and YFSETQ. The CDR3 runs 15 residues. Trimming removed 0 bases from V and 3 bases from J, with 9 bases in between. The CDR3 reads CASSLASGYTGELFF. DNA of the CDR3: TGCGCCAGCAGCTTGGCCTCAGGATACACCGGGGAGCTGTTTTTT. Full variable domain (remainder filled in from reference TRBV5-1 and TRBJ2-2): KAGVTQTPRYLIKTRGQQVTLSCSPISGHRSVSWYQQTPGQGLQFLFEYFSETQRNKGNFPGRFSGRQFSNSRSEMNVSTLELGDSALYLCASSLASGYTGELFFGEGSRLTVL.

This chain links TRBV7-3 with TRBJ2-1; 7 bases agree with TRBD2. The junction had 3 bases not matched to a gene; V was cut back by 1 base and J by 0 bases. CDR3 length: 16 amino acids. The germline CDR1 and CDR2 sequences are SGHTA and FQGTGA. CDR3 DNA: TGTGCCAGCAGCTTAATCGGGAGGTCCTCCTACAATGAGCAGTTCTTC. This sequence encodes CASSLIGRSSYNEQFF.

This sequence joins TRBV12-3 or TRBV12-4 and TRBJ1-1; weak D call: TRBD1 (6 bases). The CDR3 has 13 amino acids. V shed 6 bases and J shed 3 bases, with 11 bases lying between them. CDR3 residues: CASRQRGYTEAFF. In DNA form, the CDR3 reads TGTGCCAGCAGACAAAGGGGGTACACTGAAGCTTTCTTT.

In this sample, this clone turned up once. This rearrangement joins TRBV20-1 to TRBJ2-7; 11 nucleotides agree with TRBD2. The CDR3 consists of 15 residues. The germline gives CDR1 DFQATT, CDR2 SNEGSKA (reference sequence). Trimming cost V 3 bases and J 2 bases; bases outside gene matches: 6. The CDR3 DNA follows: TGCAGTGCTAGTGCGGGACTAGCGGTAACCTACGAGCAGTACTTC. This codes for CSASAGLAVTYEQYF.

Only one count was recorded for this clone. The chain joins TRBV30 to TRBJ1-1, with D uncertain. CDR1 is GTSNPN and CDR2 is SVGIG in the germline V gene (reference sequence). Deletions cut 4 bases from V and 4 bases from J, with 7 bases between. The CDR3 runs 11 residues. Here the CDR3 reads CAWTLRTEAFF. CDR3 nucleotide sequence: TGTGCCTGGACACTGCGCACTGAAGCTTTCTTT.

This rearrangement joins TRBV5-1 to TRBJ1-4, with a possible D match to TRBD1 (5 bases). The germline V and J ends were trimmed by 1 base and 2 bases, with 9 bases remaining between them. Germline assignment: CDR1 SGHRS and CDR2 YFSETQ. The CDR3 extends over 15 amino acids. The CDR3 region has the DNA TGCGCCAGCAGCTTGCAGGGTGGGACTAATGAAAAACTGTTTTTT. Encoded protein: CASSLQGGTNEKLFF.

This clone was counted a single time. V and J are TRBV13 and TRBJ2-5; possibly TRBD2 for D (7 bases). This CDR3 contains 15 residues. Germline lookup yields CDR1 PRHDT and CDR2 FYEKMQ (reference sequence). With 5 bases removed from V and 2 bases from J, the gap between germline ends came to 15 bases. CDR3 amino acids: CASSTRGGAQETQYF. DNA for the CDR3: TGTGCCAGCAGCACCCGCGGGGGCGCACAAGAGACCCAGTACTTC.

The chain links TRBV5-5 to TRBJ1-3, with D perhaps matching TRBD1 (6 bases). The CDR3 has 15 amino acids. Germline CDR1 and CDR2: SGHKS and YYEKEE (reference sequence). The germline V and J ends were trimmed by 4 bases and 0 bases, with 11 bases remaining between them. CDR3 loop: CASSLDSFSGNTIYF. Here the CDR3 DNA reads TGTGCCAGCAGCCTGGACAGTTTCTCTGGAAACACCATATATTTT.

This clone was seen only a few times. V gene TRBV14 combines with J gene TRBJ2-4; 8 bases are a match to TRBD2. J gave up 8 bases and V 5 bases, and 8 bases lay outside the gene matches. The CDR3 contains 14 residues. Germline lookup yields CDR1 SGHDN and CDR2 FVKESK. The CDR3 loop reads CASSFGGASDIQYF. CDR3 bases: TGTGCCAGCAGCTTCGGGGGGGCCTCGGACATTCAGTACTTC.

The chain recombines TRBV7-3 with TRBJ2-1; D gene unclear. CDR3 length: 13 amino acids. The V end lost 0 bases, the J end lost 8 bases, and 8 bases lay between the germline ends. CDR1 SGHTA and CDR2 FQGTGA come from the germline V gene. CDR3 amino acids: CASSLTYRDEQFF. CDR3 nucleotide sequence: TGTGCCAGCAGCTTAACGTACCGGGATGAGCAGTTCTTC.

The chain has TRBV5-8 and TRBJ2-2, with TRBD1 identical over 9 bases. Germline-derived CDR1 and CDR2 are SGHTS and YDEGEE. CDR3 length: 14 amino acids. Trimming cost V 6 bases and J 3 bases; bases outside gene matches: 3. This CDR3 is CASTRQGDTGELFF. The CDR3 coding sequence is TGTGCCAGCACCCGACAGGGGGACACCGGGGAGCTGTTTTTT.

This sequence joins TRBV24-1 and TRBJ1-5, with 9 positions matching TRBD1. J was trimmed by 3 bases and V by 3 bases; bases with no gene match: 5. The germline gives CDR1 KGHDR, CDR2 SFDVKD. This CDR3 contains 16 residues. The CDR3 region is CATSDPQGATNQPQHF. Here the CDR3 DNA reads TGTGCCACCAGTGATCCACAGGGGGCCACCAATCAGCCCCAGCATTTT.

The gene calls are TRBV5-1 and TRBJ1-6; 9 positions match TRBD1. The germline CDR1 and CDR2 sequences are SGHRS and YFSETQ. The J segment lost 7 bases and the V segment lost 4 bases, leaving 9 bases of the junction unmatched. The CDR3 sequence is 16 residues long. This CDR3 reads CASSPGTGWINSPLHF. CDR3 DNA sequence: TGCGCCAGCAGCCCGGGGACAGGGTGGATCAATTCACCCCTCCACTTT. The variable domain in full, with the rest retrieved from reference TRBV5-1 and TRBJ1-6, is KAGVTQTPRYLIKTRGQQVTLSCSPISGHRSVSWYQQTPGQGLQFLFEYFSETQRNKGNFPGRFSGRQFSNSRSEMNVSTLELGDSALYLCASSPGTGWINSPLHFGNGTRLTVT.

This chain joins TRBV9 and TRBJ2-3; TRBD2 agrees at 13 bases. This CDR3 contains 16 residues. Germline CDR1 is SGDLS and CDR2 is YYNGEE. Losses at the gene ends were 2 bases for V and 2 bases for J; bases not matched to a gene: 2. The chain's CDR3 is CASSVGLAGITDTQYF. The CDR3 bases are TGTGCCAGCAGCGTGGGACTAGCGGGGATCACAGATACGCAGTATTTT.